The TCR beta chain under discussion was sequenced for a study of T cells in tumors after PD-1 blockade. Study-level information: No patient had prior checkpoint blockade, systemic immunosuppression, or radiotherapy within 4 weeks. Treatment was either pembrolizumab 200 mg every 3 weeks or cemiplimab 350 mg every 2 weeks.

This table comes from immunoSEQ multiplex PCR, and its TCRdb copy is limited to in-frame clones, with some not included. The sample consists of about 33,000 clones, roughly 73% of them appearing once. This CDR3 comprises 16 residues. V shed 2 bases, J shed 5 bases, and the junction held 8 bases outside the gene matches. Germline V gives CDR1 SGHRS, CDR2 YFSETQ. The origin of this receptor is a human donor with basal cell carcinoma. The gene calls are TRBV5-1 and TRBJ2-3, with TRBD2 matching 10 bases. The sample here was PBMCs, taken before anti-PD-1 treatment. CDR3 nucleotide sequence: TGCGCCAGCAGCTTTCAATCTAGCGGGAGTGTAGATACGCAGTATTTT. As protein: CASSFQSSGSVDTQYF.